The 18 T cell receptor beta chains below come from one sample, sequenced in a study of T cell clones after liver transplantation. Some clones are missing from TCRdb's copy, which holds only in-frame ones; the method was immunoSEQ multiplex PCR. The table has roughly 100,000 clones, approximately 79% seen once. The sample here was CD4+ T cells from blood, taken 45 to 50 months after liver transplant. The receptors originated from a human patient who received a liver transplant. Certain T cells may be donor cells from the graft.

This chain joins TRBV6-1 and TRBJ2-7; D unresolved. Germline CDR1 is MNHNS and CDR2 is SASEGT. The CDR3 loop spans 11 amino acids. The V gene lost 6 bases and the J gene lost 6 bases, with 9 bases spanning the gap. This CDR3 is CASRPLVEQYF. The CDR3 DNA sequence: TGTGCCAGCAGACCCTTGGTCGAGCAGTACTTC.

This sequence joins TRBV28 and TRBJ2-2, with 11 bases lining up with TRBD1. J gave up 6 bases and V 5 bases, and 5 bases lay outside the gene matches. CDR1 and CDR2 (germline): MDHEN, SYDVKM. The CDR3 has 15 residues. The CDR3 region is CASSRTGGGSGELFF. As DNA, the CDR3 is TGTGCCAGCAGTCGGACAGGGGGCGGTTCCGGGGAGCTGTTTTTT. Variable domain in full (rest from reference TRBV28 and TRBJ2-2): DVKVTQSSRYLVKRTGEKVFLECVQDMDHENMFWYRQDPGLGLRLIYFSYDVKMKEKGDIPEGYSVSREKKERFSLILESASTNQTSMYLCASSRTGGGSGELFFGEGSRLTVL.

This clone has a handful of counts. V gene TRBV30 combines with J gene TRBJ1-6, with D hard to call. The germline CDR1 and CDR2 sequences are GTSNPN and SVGIG (reference sequence). Deletions cut 2 bases from V and 10 bases from J, with 9 bases between. The CDR3 covers 12 residues. The CDR3 protein is CAWSTGVSPLHF. As DNA, the CDR3 is TGTGCCTGGAGTACCGGGGTCTCACCCCTCCACTTT.

The chain employs TRBV5-1 and TRBJ1-1, with a tentative D call TRBD1 (5 bases). With 2 bases removed from V and 1 base from J, the gap between germline ends came to 9 bases. Germline V gene data show CDR1 as SGHRS and CDR2 as YFSETQ. This CDR3 region has 14 residues. The CDR3 loop is CASSFNGGNTEAFF. The CDR3 DNA is TGCGCCAGCAGCTTCAATGGGGGGAACACTGAAGCTTTCTTT.

V usage is TRBV28 and J usage is TRBJ2-2; D remains unclear. CDR3 length: 12 residues. The V end lost 5 bases, the J end lost 6 bases, and 7 bases lay between the germline ends. Germline CDR1 and CDR2: MDHEN and SYDVKM. CDR3 in DNA: TGTGCCAGCAGTCGTAAACCCGGGGAGCTGTTTTTT. Protein product: CASSRKPGELFF.

The chain employs TRBV7-2 and TRBJ2-3; 8 nucleotides line up with TRBD2. The trim removed 4 bases at V and 0 bases at J, leaving 3 bases unmatched. Germline CDR1 SGHTA, CDR2 FQGNSA. CDR3 size: 15 residues. In DNA, the CDR3 is TGTGCCAGCAGCTCCCGCGGGGGGAGCACAGATACGCAGTATTTT. Its protein is CASSSRGGSTDTQYF.

This clone was seen once. This same CDR3 is encoded by further DNA sequences in the sample. The chain uses TRBV5-1 and TRBJ2-6, with D unresolved. Per the germline V gene, CDR1 is SGHRS and CDR2 is YFSETQ. This CDR3 spans 15 amino acids. V lost 4 bases to trimming and J lost 1 base, with 9 bases between them. CDR3 amino acids: CASSLTASGANVLTF. In DNA form, the CDR3 reads TGCGCCAGCAGCCTAACAGCGTCTGGGGCCAACGTCCTGACTTTC.

This chain connects TRBV2 to TRBJ1-4; a weak D match, TRBD1 (5 bases). Germline CDR1 reads SNHLY; CDR2 reads FYNNEI. V was pared by 6 bases and J by 8 bases, with 19 bases between. There are 15 residues in the CDR3. CDR3 region: CASRRRRSGGEKLFF. The CDR3 nucleotides are TGTGCCAGCAGACGAAGACGCAGCGGGGGAGAAAAACTGTTTTTT. The full variable domain, in which reference TRBV2 and TRBJ1-4 provide the parts outside the CDR3, is EPEVTQTPSHQVTQMGQEVILRCVPISNHLYFYWYRQILGQKVEFLVSFYNNEISEKSEIFDDQFSVERPDGSNFTLKIRSTKLEDSAMYFCASRRRRSGGEKLFFGSGTQLSVL.

The rearrangement joins TRBV5-1 to TRBJ2-7; 9 bases agree with TRBD1. Germline-derived CDR1 and CDR2 are SGHRS and YFSETQ. There are 15 residues in the CDR3. V was clipped by 4 bases and J by 5 bases; unmatched bases: 10. CDR3 in amino acids: CASSLSTGTGNEQYF. In DNA, the CDR3 is TGCGCCAGCAGCCTTTCTACCGGGACAGGGAACGAGCAGTACTTC. Drawing the rest from reference TRBV5-1 and TRBJ2-7, the complete variable domain is KAGVTQTPRYLIKTRGQQVTLSCSPISGHRSVSWYQQTPGQGLQFLFEYFSETQRNKGNFPGRFSGRQFSNSRSEMNVSTLELGDSALYLCASSLSTGTGNEQYFGPGTRLTVT.

The chain joins TRBV7-8 to TRBJ1-1; 7 bases match TRBD1. This CDR3 has 14 residues. Per the germline V gene, CDR1 is SGHVS and CDR2 is FQNEAQ. V trimming: 5 bases; J trimming: 6 bases; junction bases outside the gene matches: 9. The CDR3, as DNA: TGTGCCAGCAGCCGGGACAGTAGCCGCGCTGAAGCTTTCTTT. It specifies CASSRDSSRAEAFF.

V usage is TRBV15 and J usage is TRBJ1-2, with 7 nucleotides matching TRBD1. CDR1 is LNHNV, CDR2 YYDKDF, per germline (reference sequence). J gave up 4 bases and V 5 bases, and 13 bases lay outside the gene matches. This CDR3 is 16 amino acids long. The CDR3 coding sequence is TGTGCCACCAGCGACATACGCAACAGGGGCGGCTATGGCTACACCTTC. It is translated as CATSDIRNRGGYGYTF.

The rearrangement joins TRBV6-1 to TRBJ1-6; possibly TRBD1 for D (5 bases). The ends were cut back, 1 base at V and 10 bases at J, with 14 bases in the middle. CDR3 length equals 15 residues. Germline CDR1 is MNHNS and CDR2 is SASEGT. The CDR3 reads CASSEVQGTGSPLHF. The CDR3 DNA is TGTGCCAGCAGTGAAGTCCAGGGCACTGGATCACCCCTCCACTTT.

V gene TRBV11-3 combines with J gene TRBJ2-2; no clear D gene. This CDR3 has 11 residues. Trimming shortened V by 3 bases and J by 7 bases, and 3 bases separated the two germline ends. The germline CDR1 and CDR2 sequences are SGHNT and YENEEA. The CDR3 is CASSFFGELFF. CDR3 nucleotides: TGTGCCAGCAGCTTCTTCGGGGAGCTGTTTTTT.

The chain is built from TRBV29-1 and TRBJ1-1; 8 bases are a match to TRBD1. The CDR3 extends over 13 amino acids. The trim removed 4 bases at V and 5 bases at J, leaving 6 bases unmatched. Per germline, CDR1 SQVTM and CDR2 ANQGSEA. The CDR3, as DNA: TGCAGCGTTGCCTTTGGACAGGGAACTGAAGCTTTCTTT. It specifies CSVAFGQGTEAFF.

V gene TRBV29-1 combines with J gene TRBJ2-3; perhaps TRBD1 as D (5 bases). Trimming cost V 5 bases and J 1 base, with 13 bases left between them. Per the germline V gene, CDR1 is SQVTM and CDR2 is ANQGSEA. The CDR3 has 14 residues. The CDR3 nucleotides are TGCAGCGTTCCCCTCACAGGCGGCACAGATACGCAGTATTTT. Its translation is CSVPLTGGTDTQYF.

The sample holds one count of this clone. This chain joins TRBV19 and TRBJ2-5, with 7 bases aligning to TRBD1. Germline CDR1 LNHDA, CDR2 SQIVND (reference sequence). The CDR3 runs 15 residues. V was clipped by 4 bases and J by 3 bases; unmatched bases: 8. CDR3 loop: CASSTPQGVKETQYF. The DNA of the CDR3 is TGTGCCAGTAGTACCCCCCAGGGGGTGAAAGAGACCCAGTACTTC.

The chain joins TRBV28 to TRBJ1-1; TRBD1 is a possible D gene (5 bases). Trimming shortened V by 2 bases and J by 10 bases, and 14 bases separated the two germline ends. This CDR3 is 13 amino acids long. CDR1 MDHEN and CDR2 SYDVKM come from the germline V gene. The CDR3 nucleotides are TGTGCCAGCAGTTTAGGGGCAGGGAAGGTAGCTTTCTTT. It yields the protein CASSLGAGKVAFF.

This chain links TRBV4-1 with TRBJ2-7, with D tentatively TRBD1 (6 bases). This CDR3 comprises 15 residues. CDR1 is MGHRA and CDR2 is YSYEKL in the germline V gene. With 4 bases removed from V and 2 bases from J, the gap between germline ends came to 15 bases. The CDR3 region has the DNA TGCGCCAGCAGCCCTCACCCAGCAGGGGCCTACGAGCAGTACTTC. Its protein product is CASSPHPAGAYEQYF.